The clone carrying this T cell receptor (beta chain) was detected a few times. Its target is unknown. This entry comes from a study of shared clonotypes between healthy human individuals. In the study overall: Plates per donor: three CD4 naive, three CD4 memory, two CD8 naive, one CD8 memory. General observations from the study: Compared with memory subsets, naive subsets generally had larger estimated richness.

The CDR3 sequence is 16 residues long. Germline V lookup: CDR1 SQVTM, CDR2 ANQGSEA. J was trimmed by 1 base and V by 3 bases; bases with no gene match: 5. The naive CD8 subset, CD45RO-negative cells positively selected for CCR7, excluded terminally differentiated effector memory CD45RA+ cells. The assay was run at deep level. Across several immunoSEQ plates, the genomic DNA of each subset was split evenly. Here immunoSEQ multiplex PCR was the method, and the copy in TCRdb shows in-frame clones only, minus some. The table includes about 590,000 clones, about 95% detected once. The genes are TRBV29-1 and TRBJ2-7, with 14 bases fitting TRBD2. Material for sequencing was naive CD8+ T cells sorted from blood. The sequence was collected from a woman in her thirties in good health. The CDR3 region is CSVEGTSGRGSYEQYF. The CDR3 DNA is TGCAGCGTTGAGGGGACTAGCGGGAGAGGGTCCTACGAGCAGTACTTC.